Detailed here is one TCR beta chain. This record belongs to a study of control samples from healthy donors and cancer patients. Produced via immunoSEQ multiplex PCR; TCRdb's table is partial and in-frame only. There are 150,000 or so clones in the sample; around nine tenths occur only once, and over 1.5% lies in the top ten. Germline V lookup: CDR1 SNHLY, CDR2 FYNNEI. There are 13 residues in the CDR3. The germline V and J ends were trimmed by 5 bases and 4 bases, with 11 bases remaining between them. The receptor's source is a man younger than 30 in good health. The chain is built from TRBV2 and TRBJ2-5; D unclear. The source material was blood. The CDR3 protein is CASSSYSRETQYF. The CDR3 coding sequence is TGTGCCAGCAGTTCCTATTCCAGAGAGACCCAGTACTTC.